The rows below give T cell receptor beta chains drawn from one sample of a study of response to subunit inactivated influenza vaccine. TCRdb reanalysed the RT-PCR reads using MiXCR and keeps one entry per CDR3 protein. The data show over 750,000 distinct CDR3 sequences, approximately 22% seen once. The sample in question was PBMCs from blood, obtained more than 4 days after vaccination. The origin of the receptors is a man between 45 and 60 years old who received an inactivated influenza vaccine. CDR3s include the opening cysteine and the closing phenylalanine or tryptophan. A D gene is named only where the DNA matches it firmly. Clone size is not always given. Where it is, it says once, few, many or a class for expanded clones.

TRBV6-2/TRBV6-3,-,TRBD1,TRBJ2-1,TGTGCCAGCAGTTACTCGATCGGGACAGGGGGCGTGAGTGAGCAGTTCTTC,CASSYSIGTGGVSEQFF
TRBV15,-,TRBD2,TRBJ2-5,TGTGCCACCAGCCGCAGGACTAGCGGGACCGGGGAGACCCAGTACTTC,CATSRRTSGTGETQYF
TRBV6-5,few,-,TRBJ2-5,TGTGCCAGCAGTTACTCTGGGGGTTTAGAGACCCAGTACTTC,CASSYSGGLETQYF
TRBV20-1,few,-,TRBJ1-1,TGCAGTGCTAGAGTTCCCTGGTCTGTTACTGAAGCTTTCTTT,CSARVPWSVTEAFF
TRBV20-1,-,-,TRBJ2-1,TGCAGTGCTAGAAATGACAATGAGCAGTTCTTC,CSARNDNEQFF
TRBV4-1,-,-,TRBJ2-7,TGCGCCAGCAGCCAAGATGAGAGGGGGGTCGACGAGCAGTACTTC,CASSQDERGVDEQYF
TRBV7-9,-,-,TRBJ2-3,TGTGCCAGCAGCTTAGGAGGCAGCGCCGGCACAGATACGCAGTATTTT,CASSLGGSAGTDTQYF
TRBV7-3,few,-,TRBJ2-3,TGTGCCAGCAGCTCCAACGCCCAGAGGCCGTTCACAGATACGCAGTATTTT,CASSSNAQRPFTDTQYF
TRBV20-1,few,-,TRBJ1-1,TGCAGTGCTCCATACCGGGACTTCGCTTTCTTT,CSAPYRDFAFF
TRBV6-5,few,TRBD1,TRBJ1-1,TGTGCCAGCAGTTACATACAGGGGGCTCGGACTGAAGCTTTCTTT,CASSYIQGARTEAFF
TRBV7-6,-,-,TRBJ2-1,TGTGCCAGCACCCTCCGGGGAGGGGGATTGGGGCACAATGAGCAGTTCTTC,CASTLRGGGLGHNEQFF
TRBV30,few,TRBD2,TRBJ2-1,TGTGCCTGGAGGGGACTACCCTCCTACAATGAGCAGTTCTTC,CAWRGLPSYNEQFF
TRBV20-1,many,-,TRBJ2-5,TGCAGTGCTAGGGACAGGTGGGGGGTAGAGACCCAGTACTTC,CSARDRWGVETQYF
TRBV7-9,-,TRBD2,TRBJ2-1,TGTGCCAGCAGCCCCCCGGGACTAGCGGGGGTTAGTGAGCAGTTCTTC,CASSPPGLAGVSEQFF
TRBV20-1,many,-,TRBJ1-1,TGCAGTGCTCCTAGGCCCGGGGCGAACACTGAAGCTTTCTTT,CSAPRPGANTEAFF
TRBV12-3/TRBV12-4,many,TRBD1,TRBJ1-5,TGTGCCAGCAGATCTGACAGGGAGGGGGATCAGCCCCAGCATTTT,CASRSDREGDQPQHF
TRBV6-2/TRBV6-3,-,-,TRBJ2-7,TGTGCCAGCAGTTATAGAAGGCCCTACGAGCAGTACTTC,CASSYRRPYEQYF
TRBV4-1,few,-,TRBJ1-5,TGCGCCAGCAGCCACGGAAGCCAGAGGGGCAAAAAGCCCCAGCATTTT,CASSHGSQRGKKPQHF
TRBV29-1,-,-,TRBJ1-1,TGCAGCGTTGAAAGAGGTTCCACTGAAGCTTTCTTT,CSVERGSTEAFF
TRBV14,-,-,TRBJ2-7,TGTGCCAGCAGCCAATTCCTAGGAGGGGGGGAGCAGTACTTC,CASSQFLGGGEQYF
TRBV15,-,-,TRBJ2-7,TGTGCCACCAGCAGAGATAGTGTTTGGACAGTTACCTACGAGCAGTACTTC,CATSRDSVWTVTYEQYF
TRBV3-1,-,-,TRBJ2-2,TGTGCCAGCAGCCAAGCGGGGGCGGGTACCGGGGAGCTGTTTTTT,CASSQAGAGTGELFF
TRBV10-3,many,-,TRBJ1-5,TGTGCCATCAGTGAGTCTCGGGGAGATCAGCCCCAGCATTTT,CAISESRGDQPQHF
TRBV20-1,-,-,TRBJ1-4,TGCAGTGCGGAACAAACAGGAGGAGCAACTAATGAAAAACTGTTTTTT,CSAEQTGGATNEKLFF
TRBV6-1,few,-,TRBJ1-1,TGTGCCAGCAGTGGGAACAGGGTTGCGAACACTGAAGCTTTCTTT,CASSGNRVANTEAFF
TRBV4-3,few,-,TRBJ2-7,TGCGCCAGCAGCCAAGACCGGGGGAATCTCTACGAGCAGTACTTC,CASSQDRGNLYEQYF
TRBV24-1,many,TRBD2,TRBJ2-1,TGTGCCACCAGCCGGCTAGCGGGAGGATACAATGAGCAGTTCTTC,CATSRLAGGYNEQFF
TRBV12-3/TRBV12-4,-,-,TRBJ1-2,TGTGCCAGCAGTCCCTCCGCAGTTTCTAACTATGGCTACACCTTC,CASSPSAVSNYGYTF
TRBV6-2/TRBV6-3,few,-,TRBJ2-1,TGTGCCAGCAGCCAGGGAATAGGGCAGTTCTTC,CASSQGIGQFF
TRBV20-1,-,-,TRBJ2-7,TGCAGTGCTACTCCGACTAGGTCCTACGAGCAGTACTTC,CSATPTRSYEQYF
TRBV7-2,few,-,TRBJ2-1,TGTGCCAGCAGCTTAGTATTCCGGACCGACAATGAGCAGTTCTTC,CASSLVFRTDNEQFF
TRBV28,few,TRBD2,TRBJ2-7,TGTGCCAGCAGTCCTAGCGGGAGAGGGTCCTACGAGCAGTACTTC,CASSPSGRGSYEQYF
TRBV3-1,many,-,TRBJ2-7,TGTGCCAGCAGCCAAGGGGTCGAGCAGTACTTC,CASSQGVEQYF
TRBV29-1,-,-,TRBJ1-1,TGCAGCGTTGCCGGACGGGGTAACACTGAAGCTTTCTTT,CSVAGRGNTEAFF
TRBV24-1,few,-,TRBJ2-5,TGTGCCACCCGAGGGGATTCGGAGACCCAGTACTTC,CATRGDSETQYF
TRBV20-1,few,TRBD2,TRBJ2-1,TGCAGTGCCATGTCCAGCGGGGGGTTAAATGAGCAGTTCTTC,CSAMSSGGLNEQFF
TRBV10-3,-,TRBD2,TRBJ2-1,TGTGCCATCAAGGGGACTAGCGGCAATGGGCAGTTCTTC,CAIKGTSGNGQFF
TRBV5-1,few,-,TRBJ2-2,TGCGCCAGCAGCTTGAATAGACGGATGAACACCGGGGAGCTGTTTTTT,CASSLNRRMNTGELFF
TRBV5-1,few,-,TRBJ2-6,TGCGCCAGCAGCTTGGTTCTCATGGGGCGGCCCAGCTCTGGGGCCAACGTCCTGACTTTC,CASSLVLMGRPSSGANVLTF
TRBV7-2,many,-,TRBJ2-3,TGTGCCAGCAGCTTAGGCCAAGGAGATACGCAGTATTTT,CASSLGQGDTQYF
TRBV5-6,-,-,TRBJ2-5,TGTGCCAGCAGCTTACCGGTAGCGCAGCCAGAGACCCAGTACTTC,CASSLPVAQPETQYF
TRBV20-1,-,TRBD2,TRBJ2-3,TGCAGTGCTAGATCCCCTGTGGGGGGGTTCACAGATACGCAGTATTTT,CSARSPVGGFTDTQYF
TRBV5-4,few,-,TRBJ1-1,TGTGCCAGCACCGCAGGGGCCACTGAAGCTTTCTTT,CASTAGATEAFF
TRBV7-2,-,-,TRBJ1-1,TGTGCCAGCAGCTTAGAAGTGGGGACCGTGAAAGCTTTCTTT,CASSLEVGTVKAFF
TRBV28,-,-,TRBJ2-1,TGTGCCAGCAGGGGTTTCGACGGGAAATCCTACAATGAGCAGTTCTTC,CASRGFDGKSYNEQFF